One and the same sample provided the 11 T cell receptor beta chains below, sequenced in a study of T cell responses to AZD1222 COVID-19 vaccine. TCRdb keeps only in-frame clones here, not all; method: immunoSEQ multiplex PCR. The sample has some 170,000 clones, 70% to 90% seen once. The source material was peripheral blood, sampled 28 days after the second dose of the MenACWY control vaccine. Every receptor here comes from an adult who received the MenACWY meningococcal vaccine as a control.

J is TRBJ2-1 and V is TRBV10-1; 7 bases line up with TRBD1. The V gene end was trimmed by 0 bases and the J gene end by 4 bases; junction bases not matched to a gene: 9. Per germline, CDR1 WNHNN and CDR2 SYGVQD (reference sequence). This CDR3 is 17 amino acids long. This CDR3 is CASSESRGGQEYNEQFF. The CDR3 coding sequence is TGCGCCAGCAGTGAGTCGAGGGGTGGACAGGAGTACAATGAGCAGTTCTTC.

The CDR3 here is CASSLVGGNEAFF. The CDR3 DNA reads as TGTGCCAGCAGCTTGGTGGGCGGTAATGAAGCTTTCTTT. The chain has TRBV5-4 and TRBJ1-1; D not resolved. V lost 0 bases to trimming and J lost 7 bases, with 10 bases between them. Germline assignment: CDR1 SGHNT and CDR2 YYREEE (reference sequence). This CDR3 comprises 13 residues.

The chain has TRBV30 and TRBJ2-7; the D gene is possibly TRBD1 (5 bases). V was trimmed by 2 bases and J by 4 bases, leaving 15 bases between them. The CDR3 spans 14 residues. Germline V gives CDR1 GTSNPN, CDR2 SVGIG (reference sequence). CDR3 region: CAWSPPGHPYEQYF. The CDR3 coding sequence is TGTGCCTGGAGTCCTCCCGGACATCCGTACGAGCAGTACTTC.

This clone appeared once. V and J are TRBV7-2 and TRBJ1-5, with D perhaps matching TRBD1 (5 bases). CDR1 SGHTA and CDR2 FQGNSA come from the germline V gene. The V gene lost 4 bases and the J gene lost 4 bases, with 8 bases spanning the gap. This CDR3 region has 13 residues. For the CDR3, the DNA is TGTGCCAGCAGCTCTCAGGGAAATCAGCCCCAGCATTTT. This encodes CASSSQGNQPQHF.

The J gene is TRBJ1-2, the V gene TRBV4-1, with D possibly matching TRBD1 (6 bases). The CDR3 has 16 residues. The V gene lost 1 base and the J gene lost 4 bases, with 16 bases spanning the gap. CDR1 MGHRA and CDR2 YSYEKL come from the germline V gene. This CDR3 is CASSQATGWPSYGYTF. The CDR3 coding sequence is TGCGCCAGCAGCCAAGCAACAGGGTGGCCTAGCTATGGCTACACCTTC.

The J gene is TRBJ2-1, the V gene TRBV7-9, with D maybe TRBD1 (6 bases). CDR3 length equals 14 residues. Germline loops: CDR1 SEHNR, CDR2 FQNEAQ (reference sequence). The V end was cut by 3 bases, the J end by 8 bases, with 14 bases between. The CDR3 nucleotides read TGTGCCAGCAGCTTTACAGGGAATGAGGATGAGCAGTTCTTC. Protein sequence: CASSFTGNEDEQFF.

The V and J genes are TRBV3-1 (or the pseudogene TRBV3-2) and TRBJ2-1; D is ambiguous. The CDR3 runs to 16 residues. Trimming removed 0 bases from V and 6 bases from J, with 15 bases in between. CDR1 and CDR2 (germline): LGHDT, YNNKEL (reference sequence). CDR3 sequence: CASSQEGLVRPNEQFF. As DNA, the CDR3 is TGTGCCAGCAGCCAAGAAGGTCTAGTAAGACCCAATGAGCAGTTCTTC.

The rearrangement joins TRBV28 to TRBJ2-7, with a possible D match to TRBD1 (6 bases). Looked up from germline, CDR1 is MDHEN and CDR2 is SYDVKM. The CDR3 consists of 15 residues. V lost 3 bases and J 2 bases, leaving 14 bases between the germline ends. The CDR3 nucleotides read TGTGCCAGCAGTTTGTCTGGACAGATAACCTACGAGCAGTACTTC. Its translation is CASSLSGQITYEQYF.

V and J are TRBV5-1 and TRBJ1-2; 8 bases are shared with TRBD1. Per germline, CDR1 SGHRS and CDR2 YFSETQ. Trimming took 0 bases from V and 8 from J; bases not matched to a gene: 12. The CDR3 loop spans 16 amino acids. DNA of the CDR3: TGCGCCAGCAGCTTGGATTCTGGGACAGGACCGGAAGGCTACACCTTC. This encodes CASSLDSGTGPEGYTF.

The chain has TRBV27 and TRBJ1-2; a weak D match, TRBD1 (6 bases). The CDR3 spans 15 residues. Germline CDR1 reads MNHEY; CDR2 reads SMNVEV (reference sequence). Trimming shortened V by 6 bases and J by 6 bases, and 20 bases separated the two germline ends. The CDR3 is CASSFYPFYRDGYTF. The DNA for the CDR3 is TGTGCCAGCAGCTTTTACCCTTTCTACAGGGATGGCTACACCTTC.

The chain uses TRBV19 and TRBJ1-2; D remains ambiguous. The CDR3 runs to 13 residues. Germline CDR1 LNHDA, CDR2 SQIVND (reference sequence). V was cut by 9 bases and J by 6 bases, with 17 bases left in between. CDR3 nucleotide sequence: TGTGCCAGCTCCGCCGACTGGGCGGATGGCTACACCTTC. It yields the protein CASSADWADGYTF.